The present T cell receptor beta chain was sequenced within a study of CD8+ T cells in alopecia areata. Points from the study as a whole: Affected scalp, especially in alopecia totalis/universalis, had a higher clonality than normal scalp did. In blood and scalp, many expanded lesional clones persisted during tofacitinib. Among the 100 top clones, expanded CD8+ clones, like scalp clonality, were significantly decreased by tofacitinib.

Treatment specified: oral pan-JAK inhibitor, 5-10 mg twice daily. Researchers took lesional scalp punch biopsies and peripheral blood from people who were alopecia areata patients. This clone appeared a few times. Antigen unknown. The germline V gene encodes CDR1 MNHEY and CDR2 SMNVEV (reference sequence). The V and J ends lost 5 bases and 2 bases respectively, with 13 bases between them. This CDR3 is 15 amino acids long. Following extraction, RNA underwent reverse transcription to cDNA, which served as the sequencing template. Here immunoSEQ multiplex PCR was the method, and the copy in TCRdb shows in-frame clones only, minus some. Among about 7,400 clones listed, around 66% were seen once.

V is TRBV27 and J is TRBJ1-3, with D hard to call. This clonotype was sampled from a human donor with alopecia areata. The source material was skin, sampled at week 4, from a patient treated with tofacitinib. The CDR3 here is CASSPRPVAGNTIYF. CDR3 coding DNA: TGTGCCAGCAGTCCCCGCCCCGTAGCTGGAAACACCATATATTTT.